The next 23 T cell receptor beta chains were all read from a single sample in a study of blood T cell repertoires in COVID-19. Sequencing used immunoSEQ multiplex PCR; TCRdb keeps in-frame clones, though not all of them. Here the sample spans about 240,000 clones, about 80% being singletons. Input material: peripheral blood. The receptors here all came from a woman aged 80 or older with acute or convalescent COVID-19.

This chain links TRBV6-1 with TRBJ1-5, with 9 bases identical to TRBD1. The germline gives CDR1 MNHNS, CDR2 SASEGT. V dropped 4 bases and J dropped 1; count of bases not matched to a gene: 5. CDR3 size: 16 residues. CDR3 amino acids: CASSGQQGASNQPQHF. As DNA, the CDR3 is TGTGCCAGCAGTGGTCAACAGGGGGCAAGCAATCAGCCCCAGCATTTT.

The chain links TRBV3-1 (or the pseudogene TRBV3-2) to TRBJ2-1; 8 nucleotides line up with TRBD2. This CDR3 is 15 amino acids long. Germline V CDR1 and CDR2: LGHDT, YNNKEL (reference sequence). V trimming: 1 base; J trimming: 8 bases; junction bases outside the gene matches: 7. Written as DNA, the CDR3 is TGTGCCAGCAGCCAAGGCCCGGGGGGGTGGGATGAGCAGTTCTTC. Translated: CASSQGPGGWDEQFF.

J is TRBJ2-5 and V is TRBV5-1; TRBD1 matches at 10 bases. The ends lost 0 bases at V and 5 bases at J; junction bases unmatched: 4. There are 15 residues in the CDR3. Germline lookup yields CDR1 SGHRS and CDR2 YFSETQ. The chain's CDR3 is CASSLGQGAQETQYF. The CDR3 bases are TGCGCCAGCAGCTTGGGACAGGGGGCGCAGGAGACCCAGTACTTC. Combining the CDR3 with reference TRBV5-1 and TRBJ2-5 gives the whole variable domain KAGVTQTPRYLIKTRGQQVTLSCSPISGHRSVSWYQQTPGQGLQFLFEYFSETQRNKGNFPGRFSGRQFSNSRSEMNVSTLELGDSALYLCASSLGQGAQETQYFGPGTRLLVL.

The chain recombines TRBV9 with TRBJ1-1; D remains ambiguous. The CDR3 runs to 13 residues. The germline V gene encodes CDR1 SGDLS and CDR2 YYNGEE. The V gene lost 1 base and the J gene lost 1 base, with 5 bases spanning the gap. CDR3 sequence (DNA): TGTGCCAGCAGCGTAAGCCAGAACACTGAAGCTTTCTTT. Amino acids: CASSVSQNTEAFF.

The V and J genes are TRBV24-1 and TRBJ1-4; D possibly corresponds to TRBD1 (5 bases). The V gene lost 4 bases and the J gene lost 0 bases, with 8 bases spanning the gap. CDR3 length: 15 amino acids. Germline-derived CDR1 and CDR2 are KGHDR and SFDVKD. CDR3 in amino acids: CATSEGTATNEKLFF. Written as DNA, the CDR3 is TGTGCCACCAGTGAGGGGACTGCAACTAATGAAAAACTGTTTTTT.

This chain links TRBV10-3 with TRBJ1-1, with 7 positions matching TRBD1. CDR3 length equals 15 residues. V trimming: 11 bases; J trimming: 0 bases; junction bases outside the gene matches: 12. Looked up from germline, CDR1 is ENHRY and CDR2 is SYGVKD. The CDR3 reads CASRGLTGMNTEAFF. CDR3 nucleotide sequence: TGTGCCTCCCGAGGGTTGACAGGGATGAACACTGAAGCTTTCTTT.

The chain uses TRBV21-1 and TRBJ2-2; the table's D gene call, TRBD1, was not cross checked with the DNA. TRBV21-1 is a pseudogene. This CDR3 comprises 17 residues. The CDR3 protein is CASSKARGQGRTGELFF. The CDR3 DNA reads TGTGCCAGCAGCAAAGCGCGTGGCCAGGGGCGCACCGGGGAGCTGTTTTTT.

The chain carries TRBV25-1 and TRBJ2-3, with no clear D. V was clipped by 6 bases and J by 0 bases, with 10 bases between them. Germline CDR1 MGHDK, CDR2 SYGVNS. The CDR3 runs to 14 residues. CDR3 sequence reads: CASSYTSSTDTQYF. Written as DNA, the CDR3 is TGTGCCAGCAGCTATACCTCTAGCACAGATACGCAGTATTTT.

The genes are TRBV30 and TRBJ1-6; D uncertain. With 5 bases removed from V and 5 bases from J, the gap between germline ends came to 10 bases. The germline gives CDR1 GTSNPN, CDR2 SVGIG (reference sequence). The CDR3 contains 13 residues. CDR3 region: CAWVSVDNSPLHF. CDR3 nucleotides: TGTGCCTGGGTATCCGTCGATAATTCACCCCTCCACTTT. Combining the CDR3 with reference TRBV30 and TRBJ1-6 gives the whole variable domain SQTIHQWPATLVQPVGSPLSLECTVEGTSNPNLYWYRQAAGRGLQLLFYSVGIGQISSEVPQNLSASRPQDRQFILSSKKLLLSDSGFYLCAWVSVDNSPLHFGNGTRLTVT.

The chain has TRBV9 and TRBJ1-1; perhaps TRBD1 as D (5 bases). Trimming removed 0 bases at V and 1 base at J, with 7 bases between. From germline, CDR1 is SGDLS and CDR2 YYNGEE. The CDR3 extends over 14 amino acids. For the CDR3, the DNA is TGTGCCAGCAGCGTAGTGGACAAGAACACTGAAGCTTTCTTT. Protein: CASSVVDKNTEAFF.

The gene calls are TRBV7-9 and TRBJ1-6, with 9 bases aligning to TRBD1. The germline V gene encodes CDR1 SEHNR and CDR2 FQNEAQ (reference sequence). The trim removed 3 bases at V and 3 bases at J, leaving 0 bases unmatched. This CDR3 is built from 15 residues. Written as DNA, the CDR3 is TGTGCCAGCAGCTTGGACAGGGGCTATAATTCACCCCTCCACTTT. This gives the protein CASSLDRGYNSPLHF. The variable domain in full, with the rest retrieved from reference TRBV7-9 and TRBJ1-6, is DTGVSQNPRHKITKRGQNVTFRCDPISEHNRLYWYRQTLGQGPEFLTYFQNEAQLEKSRLLSDRFSAERPKGSFSTLEIQRTEQGDSAMYLCASSLDRGYNSPLHFGNGTRLTVT.

The chain uses TRBV7-2 and TRBJ2-1, with TRBD2 matching over 8 bases. CDR1 is SGHTA and CDR2 is FQGNSA in the germline V gene. Germline trimming cut 1 base from V and 1 base from J; bases unmatched to any gene: 3. The CDR3 length is 16 residues. The CDR3 sequence: CASSLGSGGSYNEQFF. For the CDR3, the DNA is TGTGCCAGCAGCTTAGGGAGCGGGGGTTCCTACAATGAGCAGTTCTTC.

This chain links TRBV5-1 with TRBJ2-2; D is perhaps TRBD1 (5 bases). The CDR3 is made up of 14 amino acids. The V gene lost 3 bases and the J gene lost 5 bases, with 11 bases spanning the gap. The germline gives CDR1 SGHRS, CDR2 YFSETQ. CDR3 in amino acids: CASSSSQGTGELFF. CDR3 coding DNA: TGCGCCAGCAGCTCCTCCCAGGGAACCGGGGAGCTGTTTTTT.

This clone was observed a handful of times. This rearrangement joins TRBV28 to TRBJ1-1, with D perhaps matching TRBD1 (6 bases). Germline V gives CDR1 MDHEN, CDR2 SYDVKM. Trimming took off 3 bases at V and 6 bases at J, with 20 bases between the two ends. The CDR3 covers 16 residues. This CDR3 is CASSFLRPSGTSEAFF. The CDR3 DNA sequence: TGTGCCAGCAGTTTCTTGAGACCTTCCGGGACATCTGAAGCTTTCTTT.

The gene calls are TRBV3-1 (or the pseudogene TRBV3-2) and TRBJ2-3; D may be TRBD2 (5 bases). In germline, CDR1 is LGHDT, CDR2 YNNKEL (reference sequence). Trimming removed 7 bases at V and 0 bases at J, with 14 bases between. CDR3 size: 15 residues. CDR3 bases: TGTGCCAGCACCTCGAGAGGGCCAAGCACAGATACGCAGTATTTT. It encodes CASTSRGPSTDTQYF.

J is TRBJ2-5 and V is TRBV6-2 or TRBV6-3; 8 nucleotides match TRBD1. The V and J ends lost 8 bases and 5 bases, in that order; junction bases with no gene match: 13. Germline-derived CDR1 and CDR2 are MNHEY and SVGEGT. There are 15 residues in the CDR3. The CDR3 nucleotides read TGTGCCAGCGGCCCGCTTGGACAGGGCAGTGAGACCCAGTACTTC. The encoded protein is CASGPLGQGSETQYF.

The chain recombines TRBV5-4 with TRBJ2-2; 13 bases fit TRBD2. Per germline, CDR1 SGHNT and CDR2 YYREEE (reference sequence). The CDR3 loop spans 16 amino acids. V was clipped by 1 base and J by 6 bases; unmatched bases: 3. CDR3 protein: CASSLRTSGGPGELFF. DNA of the CDR3: TGTGCCAGCAGCTTGCGGACTAGCGGGGGTCCCGGGGAGCTGTTTTTT.

The chain uses TRBV5-1 and TRBJ1-1, with D hard to call. The CDR3 loop spans 14 amino acids. Trimming took off 4 bases at V and 1 base at J, with 11 bases between the two ends. In germline, CDR1 is SGHRS, CDR2 YFSETQ. The CDR3 here is CASSLTGENTEAFF. The CDR3 nucleotides read TGCGCCAGCAGCCTGACCGGAGAGAACACTGAAGCTTTCTTT.

The chain has TRBV6-7 and TRBJ2-7; 9 bases fit TRBD1. TRBV6-7 qualifies as an ORF whose function is uncertain. This CDR3 spans 14 amino acids. J gave up 1 base and V 8 bases, and 6 bases lay outside the gene matches. The CDR3 loop is CASRGQGCSYEQYF. CDR3 nucleotide sequence: TGTGCCAGCCGTGGACAGGGGTGTTCCTACGAGCAGTACTTC.

The chain recombines TRBV2 with TRBJ1-1; possibly TRBD1 for D (6 bases). Between the trimmed V and J ends, which lost 6 bases and 1 base, there was a span of 21 bases. The CDR3 is 17 amino acids. The germline CDR1 and CDR2 sequences are SNHLY and FYNNEI. CDR3 in amino acids: CASSLTRDTLRNTEAFF. CDR3 in DNA: TGTGCCAGCAGCCTTACCCGGGACACCTTAAGGAACACTGAAGCTTTCTTT. Drawing the rest from reference TRBV2 and TRBJ1-1, the complete variable domain is EPEVTQTPSHQVTQMGQEVILRCVPISNHLYFYWYRQILGQKVEFLVSFYNNEISEKSEIFDDQFSVERPDGSNFTLKIRSTKLEDSAMYFCASSLTRDTLRNTEAFFGQGTRLTVV.

J is TRBJ2-3 and V is TRBV3-1 (or the pseudogene TRBV3-2), with TRBD2 as a possible D gene (5 bases). Trimming took 4 bases from V and 4 from J, leaving 9 bases between them. CDR3 size: 13 residues. Germline values: CDR1 LGHDT, CDR2 YNNKEL (reference sequence). CDR3 DNA sequence: TGTGCCAGCAGCCGGACTGATCCAGATACGCAGTATTTT. Its translation: CASSRTDPDTQYF.

V gene TRBV18 combines with J gene TRBJ1-6, with a tentative D call TRBD1 (5 bases). This CDR3 has 15 residues. The germline V gene has CDR1 KGHSH and CDR2 LQKENI. V lost 0 bases and J lost 8, with 11 bases in between. The CDR3 protein is CASSPPAGQHSPLHF. DNA for the CDR3: TGTGCCAGCTCACCACCGGCAGGGCAGCATTCACCCCTCCACTTT.

This clone was seen a few times. CDR3 nucleotides: TGCGCCAGCAGCTCACAGGGGAACACTGAAGCTTTCTTT. Residues: CASSSQGNTEAFF. The chain recombines TRBV5-1 with TRBJ1-1, with D possibly TRBD1 on 6 matching bases. CDR3 length equals 13 residues. Germline V CDR1 and CDR2: SGHRS, YFSETQ. V shed 3 bases and J shed 1 base, with 7 bases lying between them.